The 2 T cell receptor beta chains below all came from one sample that was sequenced in a study of cytomegalovirus exposure and HLA in healthy donors. Clones were read by immunoSEQ multiplex PCR, and TCRdb kept only the in-frame ones, dropping some. The sample yields tens of thousands of clones, about 96% seen once. The specimen was PBMCs. These receptors came from a man between 18 and 29 years old in good health and CMV-seronegative.

CDR3 bases: TGCGCCAGCAGGCCAACAGGGCCGGGAAACACTGAAGCTTTCTTT. Translated: CASRPTGPGNTEAFF. The J gene is TRBJ1-1, the V gene TRBV10-2, with a possible D match to TRBD1 (6 bases). V dropped 6 bases and J dropped 2 bases, with 16 bases sitting between them. CDR3 length: 15 amino acids. The germline gives CDR1 WSHSY, CDR2 SAAADI.

A remark on this clone: Germline and junction disagree at one end, which may indicate a read error. The V call is TRBV7-9, the J call TRBJ2-5, with D perhaps matching TRBD2 (6 bases). Germline V gene data show CDR1 as SEHNR and CDR2 as FQNEAQ (reference sequence). CDR3 size: 16 residues. The CDR3 DNA reads as TGTGCCAGCAGCCTAGCCCCATCTAGCGAACAAGAGACCCAGTACTTC. Protein product: CASSLAPSSEQETQYF.